Below, 11 T cell receptor beta chains from the same sample are listed, as sequenced in a study of CD8 T cells in ankylosing spondylitis (dated 2017 in TCRdb). The receptor library was made with 5' RACE. The sequencer was an Illumina HiSeq 2500. TCRdb reprocessing: public reads trimmed at Q25 with fastp, clones called with MiXCR, in-frame beta chains kept. Here each entry gathers all rows of one CDR3 protein and keeps the most common genes and DNA. For this sample there are approximately 250,000 distinct CDR3 sequences; 30% to 35% appear just once. The ten largest clones take up around 4% of the sample. Sequenced input: blood, either unsorted or a sorted T cell fraction (not recorded which). All receptors derive from a male donor with ankylosing spondylitis or in good health (not recorded which).

This clonotype was detected only a few times. The J gene is TRBJ2-3, the V gene TRBV14, with no clear D. Germline CDR1 is SGHDN and CDR2 is FVKESK. This CDR3 comprises 14 residues. The germline V and J ends were trimmed by 4 bases and 5 bases, with 13 bases remaining between them. DNA for the CDR3: TGTGCCAGCAGCCGACTTTCTCCTGGAGATACGCAGTATTTT. Translation gives CASSRLSPGDTQYF.

The table lists this clonotype with a few counts. This chain joins TRBV20-1 and TRBJ2-3; D is unresolved. V lost 0 bases to trimming and J lost 10 bases, with 11 bases between them. The CDR3 is made up of 12 amino acids. Germline V gene lookup returns CDR1 DFQATT and CDR2 SNEGSKA (reference sequence). CDR3 region: CSAREIVLAQYF. As DNA, the CDR3 is TGCAGTGCTAGAGAGATAGTATTGGCGCAGTATTTT.

This clonotype was detected once. The rearrangement joins TRBV9 to TRBJ1-3; D remains unclear. CDR3 length: 15 amino acids. Germline CDR1 and CDR2: SGDLS and YYNGEE. Trimming took 0 bases from V and 0 from J, leaving 7 bases between them. CDR3 nucleotide sequence: TGTGCCAGCAGCGTAGCAGGATTCTCTGGAAACACCATATATTTT. Encoded protein: CASSVAGFSGNTIYF. Drawing the rest from reference TRBV9 and TRBJ1-3, the complete variable domain is DSGVTQTPKHLITATGQRVTLRCSPRSGDLSVYWYQQSLDQGLQFLIQYYNGEERAKGNILERFSAQQFPDLHSELNLSSLELGDSALYFCASSVAGFSGNTIYFGEGSWLTVV.

This chain connects TRBV6-5 to TRBJ2-4; D remains unclear. There are 14 residues in the CDR3. V dropped 2 bases and J dropped 0 bases, with 5 bases sitting between them. Germline V gene data show CDR1 as MNHEY and CDR2 as SVGAGI. This CDR3 is CASSYDGAKNIQYF. The CDR3 nucleotides read TGTGCCAGCAGTTACGATGGAGCCAAAAACATTCAGTACTTC.

J is TRBJ2-7 and V is TRBV27, with D perhaps TRBD2 (6 bases). The CDR3 consists of 14 residues. Germline CDR1 reads MNHEY; CDR2 reads SMNVEV (reference sequence). V lost 0 bases and J 7 bases, leaving 13 bases between the germline ends. The CDR3 protein is CASSLSLGGWEQYF. CDR3 nucleotides: TGTGCCAGCAGTTTATCGCTGGGGGGATGGGAGCAGTACTTC.

This chain uses TRBV5-1 with TRBJ2-3; 7 bases agree with TRBD1. The CDR3 covers 14 residues. Per germline, CDR1 SGHRS and CDR2 YFSETQ. Trimming cost V 4 bases and J 2 bases; bases outside gene matches: 4. CDR3 in amino acids: CASSPGQHTDTQYF. DNA of the CDR3: TGCGCCAGCAGCCCGGGACAGCACACAGATACGCAGTATTTT.

V gene TRBV29-1 combines with J gene TRBJ2-7; 10 bases are shared with TRBD1. V trimming: 3 bases; J trimming: 7 bases; junction bases outside the gene matches: 9. The CDR3 is 14 residues long. In germline, CDR1 is SQVTM, CDR2 ANQGSEA. CDR3 sequence reads: CSVELRQGAREQYF. CDR3 DNA: TGCAGCGTTGAGCTGAGACAGGGGGCGAGGGAGCAGTACTTC.

This clonotype occurred a few times. The genes are TRBV5-4 and TRBJ1-1; TRBD1 is a possible D gene (5 bases). Looked up from germline, CDR1 is SGHNT and CDR2 is YYREEE (reference sequence). CDR3 length equals 20 residues. Trimming removed 0 bases from V and 0 bases from J, with 24 bases in between. CDR3 loop: CASSLGGSLSGWGLNTEAFF. In nucleotides, the CDR3 is TGTGCCAGCAGCTTGGGGGGGAGTCTAAGCGGTTGGGGACTGAACACTGAAGCTTTCTTT.

This clonotype came up once. The CDR3 here is CASSPPGLAETYEQYF. CDR3 bases: TGTGCCAGCAGTCCCCCGGGACTAGCGGAGACCTACGAGCAGTACTTC. The V call is TRBV28, the J call TRBJ2-7; 11 nucleotides line up with TRBD2. Germline CDR1 MDHEN, CDR2 SYDVKM. With V trimmed by 5 bases and J by 2 bases, 8 bases remained unmatched. This CDR3 is 16 amino acids long.

The chain joins TRBV20-1 to TRBJ2-2, with D possibly matching TRBD2 (5 bases). V was pared by 6 bases and J by 5 bases, with 16 bases between. The CDR3 consists of 14 residues. CDR1 DFQATT and CDR2 SNEGSKA come from the germline V gene (reference sequence). For the CDR3, the DNA is TGCAGTGCCCCGACCGGGTCGGGGACCGGGGAGCTGTTTTTT. This sequence encodes CSAPTGSGTGELFF.

The V call is TRBV7-2, the J call TRBJ2-3; D call uncertain. Trimming shortened V by 4 bases and J by 5 bases, and 10 bases separated the two germline ends. Germline values: CDR1 SGHTA, CDR2 FQGNSA. This CDR3 region has 13 residues. The CDR3 DNA reads TGTGCCAGCAGCTATGACGTGGGAGATACGCAGTATTTT. Amino acids: CASSYDVGDTQYF.